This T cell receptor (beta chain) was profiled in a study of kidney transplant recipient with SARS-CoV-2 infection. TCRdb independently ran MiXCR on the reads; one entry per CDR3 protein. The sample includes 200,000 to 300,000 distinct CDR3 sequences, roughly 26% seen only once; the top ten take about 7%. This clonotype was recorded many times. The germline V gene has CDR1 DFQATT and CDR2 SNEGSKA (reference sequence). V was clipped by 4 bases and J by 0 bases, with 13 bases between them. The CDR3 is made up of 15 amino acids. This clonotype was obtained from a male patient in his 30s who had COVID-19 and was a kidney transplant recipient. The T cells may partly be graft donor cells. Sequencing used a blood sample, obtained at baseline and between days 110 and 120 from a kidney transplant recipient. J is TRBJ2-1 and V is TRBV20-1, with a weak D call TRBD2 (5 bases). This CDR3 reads CSAITGSSSYNEQFF. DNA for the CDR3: TGCAGTGCTATTACGGGGTCGAGCTCCTACAATGAGCAGTTCTTC.